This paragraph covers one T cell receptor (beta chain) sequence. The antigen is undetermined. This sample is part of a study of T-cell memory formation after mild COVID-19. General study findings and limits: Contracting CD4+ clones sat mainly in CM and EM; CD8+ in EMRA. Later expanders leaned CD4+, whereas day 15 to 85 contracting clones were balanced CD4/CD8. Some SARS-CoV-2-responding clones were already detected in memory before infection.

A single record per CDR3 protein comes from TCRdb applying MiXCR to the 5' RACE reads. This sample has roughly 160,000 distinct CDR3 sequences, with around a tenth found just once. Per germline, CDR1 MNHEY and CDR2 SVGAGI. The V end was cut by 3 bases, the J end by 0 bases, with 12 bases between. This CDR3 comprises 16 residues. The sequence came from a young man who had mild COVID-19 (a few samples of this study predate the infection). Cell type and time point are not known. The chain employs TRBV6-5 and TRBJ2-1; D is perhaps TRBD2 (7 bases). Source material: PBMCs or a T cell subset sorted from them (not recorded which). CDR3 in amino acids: CASSYGGASSYNEQFF. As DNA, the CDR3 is TGTGCCAGCAGTTATGGGGGGGCCAGCTCCTACAATGAGCAGTTCTTC.